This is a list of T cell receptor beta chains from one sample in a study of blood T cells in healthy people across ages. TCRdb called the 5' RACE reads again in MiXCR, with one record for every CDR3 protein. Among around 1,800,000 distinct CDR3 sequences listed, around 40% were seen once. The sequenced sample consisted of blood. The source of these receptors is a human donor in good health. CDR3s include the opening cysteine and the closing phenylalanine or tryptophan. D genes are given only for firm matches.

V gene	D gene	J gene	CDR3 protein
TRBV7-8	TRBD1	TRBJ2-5	CASSFRQGQGVWETQYF
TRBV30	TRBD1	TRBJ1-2	CAWKTGGFYGYTF
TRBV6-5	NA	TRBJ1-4	CASSSPLKGEKRFF
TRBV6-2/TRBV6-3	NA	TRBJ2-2	CASLRPGSSTGELFF
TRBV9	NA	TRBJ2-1	CASSAPPRGTANEQFF
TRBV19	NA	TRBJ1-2	CASSRAGRPNYGYTF
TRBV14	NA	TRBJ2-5	CASSQFRGAAETQYF
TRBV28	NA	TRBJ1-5	CASKGTYLSNQPQHF
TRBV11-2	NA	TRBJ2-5	CASSLAGLDKTQYF
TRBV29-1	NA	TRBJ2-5	CSVEDQHRRSEETQYF
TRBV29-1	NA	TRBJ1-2	CSVEDLKDGNYGYTF
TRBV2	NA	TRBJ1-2	CASSDRRQSDGYTF
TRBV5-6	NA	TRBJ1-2	CASSLSGHGYGYTF
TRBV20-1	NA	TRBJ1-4	CSVSRGGIEKLFF
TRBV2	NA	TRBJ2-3	CASRGRNTDTQYF
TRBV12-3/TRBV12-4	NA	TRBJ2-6	CASSLVGLRSGANVLTF
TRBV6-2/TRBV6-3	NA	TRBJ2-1	CASSDLGVGEQFF
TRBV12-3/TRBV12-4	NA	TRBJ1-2	CASRSSTLPGGYTF
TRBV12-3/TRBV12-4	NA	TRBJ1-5	CASTDVGGGQPQHF
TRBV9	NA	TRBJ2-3	CASSVDLGTQYF
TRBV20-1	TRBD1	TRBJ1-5	CSAWDSRSNQPQHF
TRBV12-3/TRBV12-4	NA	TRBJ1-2	CASSRFNYGYTF
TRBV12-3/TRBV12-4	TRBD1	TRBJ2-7	CASSSPGTEWYEQYF
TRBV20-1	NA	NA	CSPPPERRGEQYF
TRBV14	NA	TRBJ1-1	CASSQAQSGTEAFF
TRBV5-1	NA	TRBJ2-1	CASSKDTPGYNEQFF
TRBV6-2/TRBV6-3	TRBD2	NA	CASSYWSEAGQDTYEQYF
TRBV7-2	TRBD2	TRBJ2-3	CASSLVVAGGTLTDTQYF
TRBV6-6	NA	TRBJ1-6	CASSYSGQGGSPLHF
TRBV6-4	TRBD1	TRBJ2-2	CASSDRGRNTGELFF
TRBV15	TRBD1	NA	CATSRALGAAGGAYEQYF
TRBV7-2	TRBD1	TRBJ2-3	CASSFGQGYGDTQYF